This T cell receptor beta chain was identified in a study of T cells after yellow fever vaccination. Study overall: It was SMART-Seq v4 Ultra Low Input that prepared the fractions with low cell numbers.

TCRdb re-called the 5' RACE reads with MiXCR, one entry per CDR3 protein. Seen here are approximately 110,000 distinct CDR3 sequences, about 7% observed once, and the top ten hold about 2.7%. V was pared by 1 base and J by 0 bases, with 11 bases between. This CDR3 is 16 amino acids long. Germline CDR1 and CDR2: SEHNR and FQNEAQ (reference sequence). The sample holds many counts of this clonotype. Its antigen is still unknown. General study points: Researchers report a weaker secondary response that nonetheless peaked faster, day 5 versus 15. A minor fraction of clonotypes spanned both CD4 and CD8 compartments.

Here the sequenced sample was CD4+ T cells sorted from PBMCs, taken less than 11 days after the first yellow fever vaccination. The chain carries TRBV7-9 and TRBJ2-3, with D unresolved. This TCR came from a man aged 18-30 years who received the YFV17D yellow fever vaccine. The CDR3 is CASSLGSASSTDTQYF. The CDR3 bases are TGTGCCAGCAGCTTAGGTTCGGCATCTAGCACAGATACGCAGTATTTT.